In its sample, the clone carrying this T cell receptor beta chain was seen many times. The sample originates from a study of CD8 T cells in ankylosing spondylitis. Germline assignment: CDR1 SGDLS and CDR2 YYNGEE. V shed 3 bases, J shed 3 bases, and the junction held 4 bases outside the gene matches. The CDR3 contains 15 residues. In TCRdb, the 5' RACE reads were re-called with MiXCR into one record per CDR3 protein. The sample has 35,000 to 50,000 distinct CDR3 sequences, less than 4% seen once. The V call is TRBV9, the J call TRBJ2-3, with 10 bases matching TRBD1. The source material was blood, either unsorted or a sorted T cell fraction (not recorded which). The receptor comes from a male donor with ankylosing spondylitis or in good health (not recorded which). CDR3 DNA: TGTGCCAGCAGCGCCGAGGGACAGGGGACAGATACGCAGTATTTT. Encoded protein: CASSAEGQGTDTQYF.